This T cell receptor (beta chain) was documented in a study of OX40 agonist ivuxolimab in advanced cancers. The method was immunoSEQ multiplex PCR; TCRdb's version includes in-frame clones alone and lacks a portion of them. Of some 41,000 clones in the sample, approximately 91% are singletons; the top ten hold roughly 14%. Germline V CDR1 and CDR2: MDHEN, SYDVKM. After removal of 6 bases from V and 10 bases from J, the junction contained 4 bases not matched to a gene. This CDR3 comprises 11 residues. Sequenced material: CD4+ or CD8+ T cells sorted from blood, taken in a trial of the OX40 agonist ivuxolimab. This TCR derives from an adult with an advanced solid tumor such as melanoma, head and neck, liver or kidney cancer. V gene TRBV28 combines with J gene TRBJ1-1, with 8 bases lining up with TRBD1. The CDR3 DNA sequence: TGTGCCAGCAGGACAGGGGTGGGAGCTTTCTTT. Translation gives CASRTGVGAFF.